The 5 T cell receptor beta chains presented below share a single source sample, sequenced in a study of T cell responses to AZD1222 COVID-19 vaccine. Repertoires were generated with immunoSEQ multiplex PCR, while TCRdb's copy carries only in-frame clones and drops some. The sample shows roughly 120,000 clones, 70% to 90% of them seen only once. The source was peripheral blood, collected 28 days after the second AZD1222 dose. These receptors originate from an adult who received the AZD1222 COVID-19 vaccine.

CDR3 protein: CASSYYPLAGSFLAKNIQYF. DNA of the CDR3: TGTGCCAGCAGTTACTATCCCCTAGCGGGGTCCTTTCTAGCCAAAAACATTCAGTACTTC. This sequence joins TRBV6-2 or TRBV6-3 and TRBJ2-4; 9 bases agree with TRBD2. The V segment lost 1 base and the J segment 0 bases; nucleotides outside the gene matches: 13. Per the germline V gene, CDR1 is MNHEY and CDR2 is SVGEGT. The CDR3 totals 20 residues.

This clone was seen more than once but under ten times. V gene TRBV20-1 combines with J gene TRBJ2-7; D is undetermined. There are 11 residues in the CDR3. Germline values: CDR1 DFQATT, CDR2 SNEGSKA (reference sequence). Trimming shortened V by 5 bases and J by 0 bases, and 5 bases separated the two germline ends. CDR3 nucleotide sequence: TGCAGTGCTCCATTCTCCTACGAGCAGTACTTC. Translation: CSAPFSYEQYF.

The rearrangement links TRBV15 to TRBJ2-2; a possible D gene is TRBD1 (6 bases). The CDR3 has 19 residues. Germline V gene data show CDR1 as LNHNV and CDR2 as YYDKDF (reference sequence). Trimming took off 0 bases at V and 1 base at J, with 18 bases between the two ends. Here the CDR3 DNA reads TGTGCCACCAGCAGAGAAGGTTGGGCCCGGACAGTGAACACCGGGGAGCTGTTTTTT. As protein: CATSREGWARTVNTGELFF.

The V and J genes are TRBV5-1 and TRBJ1-1; no firm D call. The length of the CDR3 is 13 residues. V gave up 0 bases and J gave up 5 bases, with 8 bases separating them. The V gene's germline CDR1 is SGHRS and CDR2 YFSETQ. Here the CDR3 reads CASSLDDGTEAFF. DNA for the CDR3: TGCGCCAGCAGCTTGGATGATGGGACTGAAGCTTTCTTT. Combining the CDR3 with reference TRBV5-1 and TRBJ1-1 gives the whole variable domain KAGVTQTPRYLIKTRGQQVTLSCSPISGHRSVSWYQQTPGQGLQFLFEYFSETQRNKGNFPGRFSGRQFSNSRSEMNVSTLELGDSALYLCASSLDDGTEAFFGQGTRLTVV.

The chain joins TRBV28 to TRBJ1-2; perhaps TRBD1 as D (5 bases). CDR1 and CDR2 from the germline V gene are MDHEN and SYDVKM. With 3 bases removed from V and 3 bases from J, the gap between germline ends came to 14 bases. This CDR3 comprises 15 residues. CDR3 bases: TGTGCCAGCAGTTTTGGGCCAGGGTGGGACTATGGCTACACCTTC. Residues: CASSFGPGWDYGYTF.